The 7 T cell receptor beta chains presented below share a single source sample, sequenced in a study of blood T cell repertoires in COVID-19. Using immunoSEQ multiplex PCR, the repertoire was profiled, and TCRdb retains in-frame clones only, with some absent. The sample yields 200,000 to 300,000 clones, approximately 90% seen once. The sample comprised PBMCs or T cells enriched from blood (not recorded which). These receptors were obtained from a woman in her 30s who had recovered from COVID-19.

This clone appeared once. V is TRBV7-2 and J is TRBJ2-7, with 7 bases identical to TRBD1. The V segment lost 4 bases and the J segment 5 bases; nucleotides outside the gene matches: 20. The CDR3 sequence is 18 residues long. Per the germline V gene, CDR1 is SGHTA and CDR2 is FQGNSA. The CDR3 loop reads CASSSSRTAGGRSNEQYF. In DNA form, the CDR3 reads TGTGCCAGCAGCTCGTCCAGGACCGCAGGGGGACGTTCGAACGAGCAGTACTTC.

The chain combines TRBV2 with TRBJ2-7; TRBD2 might be the D (5 bases). The length of the CDR3 is 15 residues. Germline CDR1 reads SNHLY; CDR2 reads FYNNEI. The V end was cut by 2 bases, the J end by 6 bases, with 17 bases between. Here the CDR3 reads CASSETNPYEGEQYF. For the CDR3, the DNA is TGTGCCAGCAGTGAAACCAACCCTTACGAGGGCGAGCAGTACTTC.

The V gene is TRBV28, the J gene TRBJ1-2; 8 bases are a match to TRBD1. The CDR3 spans 17 residues. The germline V gene encodes CDR1 MDHEN and CDR2 SYDVKM. With V trimmed by 2 bases and J by 4 bases, 12 bases remained unmatched. The chain's CDR3 is CASSLSLGRGRVYGYTF. For the CDR3, the DNA is TGTGCCAGCAGTTTAAGTCTCGGCAGGGGGCGAGTCTATGGCTACACCTTC.

The chain carries TRBV20-1 and TRBJ1-2, with a possible D match to TRBD1 (6 bases). The CDR3 totals 10 residues. In germline, CDR1 is DFQATT, CDR2 SNEGSKA (reference sequence). The V end was cut by 6 bases, the J end by 8 bases, with 10 bases between. The CDR3 nucleotides read TGCAGTGCCTGGACAGAAGGCTACACCTTC. Protein: CSAWTEGYTF.

V and J are TRBV7-3 and TRBJ2-1; weak D call: TRBD1 (5 bases). V was pared by 0 bases and J by 7 bases, with 13 bases between. In germline, CDR1 is SGHTA, CDR2 FQGTGA. The CDR3 is 15 residues long. The CDR3 spells CASSLTGVGTNEQFF. The CDR3 region has the DNA TGTGCCAGCAGCTTAACAGGGGTGGGAACTAATGAGCAGTTCTTC.

The chain joins TRBV4-2 to TRBJ2-3, with D maybe TRBD2 (5 bases). CDR3 length equals 16 residues. Trimming cost V 3 bases and J 2 bases, with 15 bases left between them. The germline CDR1 and CDR2 sequences are LGHNA and YNFKEQ. The CDR3 sequence is CASSQFRRASTDTQYF. The CDR3 DNA reads TGTGCCAGCAGCCAGTTCAGGCGGGCTTCCACAGATACGCAGTATTTT.

The chain combines TRBV6-4 with TRBJ1-2; D ambiguous. This CDR3 comprises 13 residues. The germline V gene has CDR1 MRHNA and CDR2 SNTAGT. Trimming left V 8 bases short and J 2 bases short, with 12 bases between. Written as DNA, the CDR3 is TGTGCCAGCCCCACCGGGAGGAACTATGGCTACACCTTC. It encodes CASPTGRNYGYTF.